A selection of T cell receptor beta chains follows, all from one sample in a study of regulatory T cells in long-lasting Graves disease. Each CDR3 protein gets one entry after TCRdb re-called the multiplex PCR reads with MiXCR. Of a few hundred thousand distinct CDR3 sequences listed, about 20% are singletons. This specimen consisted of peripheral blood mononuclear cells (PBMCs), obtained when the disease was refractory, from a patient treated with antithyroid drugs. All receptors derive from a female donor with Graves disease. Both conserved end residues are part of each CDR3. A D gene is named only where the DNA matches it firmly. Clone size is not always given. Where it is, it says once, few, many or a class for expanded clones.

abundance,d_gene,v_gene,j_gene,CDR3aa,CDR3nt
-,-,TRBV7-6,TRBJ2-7,CASSLGGHLYEQYF,TGTGCCAGCAGCTTAGGCGGGCATTTATACGAGCAGTACTTC
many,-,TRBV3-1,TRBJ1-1,CASSQVSSITEAFF,TGTGCCAGCAGCCAAGTTAGCAGCATTACTGAAGCTTTCTTT
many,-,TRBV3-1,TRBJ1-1,CASSQKDRNTEAFF,TGTGCCAGCAGCCAGAAGGACAGGAACACTGAAGCTTTCTTT
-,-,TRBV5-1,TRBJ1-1,CASSLQGRGNTEAFF,TGCGCCAGCAGCTTGCAGGGAAGGGGGAACACTGAAGCTTTCTTT
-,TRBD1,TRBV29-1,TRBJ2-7,CSVGRTGYEQYF,TGCAGCGTTGGTCGGACAGGGTACGAGCAGTACTTC
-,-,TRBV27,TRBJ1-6,CASSLGPPGNSPLHF,TGTGCCAGCAGTTTGGGCCCTCCTGGTAATTCACCCCTCCACTTT
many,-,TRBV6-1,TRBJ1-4,CASSEGSYENLFF,TGTGCCAGCAGTGAAGGTAGTTATGAAAACCTGTTTTTT
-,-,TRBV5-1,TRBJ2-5,CASSLEWPTQETQYF,TGCGCCAGCAGCTTGGAATGGCCGACCCAAGAGACCCAGTACTTC
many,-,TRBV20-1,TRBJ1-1,CSARDYRSNTEAFF,TGCAGTGCTAGAGATTACCGGTCAAACACTGAAGCTTTCTTT
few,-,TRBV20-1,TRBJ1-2,CSASASDYGYTF,TGCAGTGCTAGTGCATCTGACTATGGCTACACCTTC
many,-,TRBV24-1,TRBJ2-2,CATSLEGSNTGELFF,TGTGCCACCAGTCTCGAGGGATCAAACACCGGGGAGCTGTTTTTT
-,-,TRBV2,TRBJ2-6,CASKLLAYGANVLTF,TGTGCCAGCAAGCTACTGGCCTACGGGGCCAACGTCCTGACTTTC
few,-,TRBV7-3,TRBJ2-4,CASSRLPRDIQYF,TGTGCCAGCAGCCGCCTCCCCAGGGACATTCAGTACTTC
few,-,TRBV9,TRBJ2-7,CASSVAVGPEQYF,TGTGCCAGCAGCGTAGCTGTAGGGCCCGAGCAGTACTTC
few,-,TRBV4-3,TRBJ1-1,CASSQVSLNTEAFF,TGCGCCAGCAGCCAAGTTTCTTTGAACACTGAAGCTTTCTTT
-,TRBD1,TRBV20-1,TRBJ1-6,CSANPPGQIYNSPLHF,TGCAGTGCAAATCCACCGGGACAGATATATAATTCACCCCTCCACTTT
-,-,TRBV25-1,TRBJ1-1,CASGWASEAFF,TGTGCCAGCGGTTGGGCCTCTGAAGCTTTCTTT
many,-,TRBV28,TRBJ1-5,CASKMDRRYSNQPQHF,TGTGCCAGCAAGATGGACAGACGATATAGCAATCAGCCCCAGCATTTT
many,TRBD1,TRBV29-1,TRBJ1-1,CSVADRESEAFF,TGCAGCGTGGCCGACAGGGAATCTGAAGCTTTCTTT
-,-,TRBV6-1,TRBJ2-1,CASSPRAGSYNEQFF,TGTGCCAGCAGCCCCCGAGCGGGCTCGTACAATGAGCAGTTCTTC
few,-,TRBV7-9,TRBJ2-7,CASSPVGSSGLPYEQYF,TGTGCCAGCAGCCCCGTGGGGAGCAGCGGCCTACCCTACGAGCAGTACTTC
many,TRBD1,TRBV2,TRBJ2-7,CASSSWDRGYEQYF,TGTGCCAGCAGTTCCTGGGACAGGGGCTACGAGCAGTACTTC
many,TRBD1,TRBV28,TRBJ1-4,CASSLQGQGREKLFF,TGTGCCAGCAGTCTACAGGGACAGGGTAGGGAAAAACTGTTTTTT
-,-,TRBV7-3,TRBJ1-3,CASSVASGNTIYF,TGTGCCAGCAGCGTCGCCTCTGGAAACACCATATATTTT
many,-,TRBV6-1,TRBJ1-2,CASSQTDITNYGYTF,TGTGCCAGCAGTCAAACGGACATAACTAACTATGGCTACACCTTC
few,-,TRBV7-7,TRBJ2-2,CASSSNTGTGELFF,TGTGCTAGCAGCTCCAACACAGGAACCGGGGAGCTGTTTTTT
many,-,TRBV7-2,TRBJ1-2,CASSQPDLLGDYTF,TGTGCCAGCAGCCAACCCGACCTCCTGGGTGACTACACCTTC
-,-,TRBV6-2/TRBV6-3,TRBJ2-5,CASSGEFRTQYF,TGTGCCAGCAGTGGAGAATTCCGGACCCAGTACTTC
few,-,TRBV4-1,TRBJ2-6,CASSQDPTTSGANVLTF,TGCGCCAGCAGCCAAGATCCCACCACCTCTGGGGCCAACGTCCTGACTTTC
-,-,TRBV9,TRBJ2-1,CASSVSGGPDEQFF,TGTGCCAGCAGCGTGTCTGGGGGGCCCGATGAGCAGTTCTTC
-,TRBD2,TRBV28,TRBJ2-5,CASSFLGLEETQYF,TGTGCCAGCAGTTTTCTGGGACTAGAGGAGACCCAGTACTTC
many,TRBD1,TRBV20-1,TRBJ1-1,CSGVYRGNTEAFF,TGCAGTGGGGTCTACAGGGGGAACACTGAAGCTTTCTTT
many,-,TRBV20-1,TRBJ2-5,CSARGETQYF,TGCAGTGCTAGGGGGGAGACCCAGTACTTC
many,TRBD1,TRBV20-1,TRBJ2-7,CSVPGTGAYEQYF,TGCAGTGTACCCGGGACAGGGGCCTACGAGCAGTACTTC
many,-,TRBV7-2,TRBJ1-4,CASSSRAIPGEKLFF,TGTGCCAGCAGCTCCCGGGCCATCCCCGGGGAAAAACTGTTTTTT
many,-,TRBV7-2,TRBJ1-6,CASSLKIPNSPLHF,TGTGCCAGCAGCTTAAAAATTCCCAATTCACCCCTCCACTTT
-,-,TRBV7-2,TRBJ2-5,CASSLVWGGGIQETQHF,-
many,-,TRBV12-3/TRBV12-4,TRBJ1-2,CASTHGTSRRYTF,TGTGCCAGCACCCACGGGACTTCAAGGCGCTACACCTTC
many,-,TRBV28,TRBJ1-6,CASSYGTRNSPLHF,TGTGCCAGCAGTTATGGGACTCGGAATTCACCCCTCCACTTT
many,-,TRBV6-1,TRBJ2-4,CASSDGAGRLWVVKNIQYF,TGTGCCAGCAGTGACGGGGCAGGGAGGTTATGGGTTGTCAAAAACATTCAGTACTTC
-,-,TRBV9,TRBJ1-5,CASSADRGGQPQHF,TGTGCCAGCAGCGCCGACCGAGGGGGTCAGCCCCAGCATTTT
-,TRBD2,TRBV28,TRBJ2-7,CASSLPGLAGDLSYEQYF,TGTGCCAGCAGTTTACCCGGACTAGCGGGCGACCTCTCCTACGAGCAGTACTTC
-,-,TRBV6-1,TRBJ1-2,CASSDFRDIGYTF,TGTGCCAGCAGTGACTTCCGGGACATTGGCTACACCTTC
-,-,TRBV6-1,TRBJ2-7,CATFSRERIYGQYF,TGTGCCACTTTCTCTAGAGAGCGGATTTACGGGCAGTACTTC
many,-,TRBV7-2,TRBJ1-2,CASSLDVTDGYTF,TGTGCCAGCAGCTTAGATGTGACAGATGGCTACACCTTC
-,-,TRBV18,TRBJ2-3,CASSPRAADTQYF,TGTGCCAGCTCACCTAGGGCGGCAGATACGCAGTATTTT
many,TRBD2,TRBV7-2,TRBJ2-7,CASSLASSGSSYEQYF,TGTGCCAGCAGCTTAGCTTCTAGCGGGAGCTCCTACGAGCAGTACTTC
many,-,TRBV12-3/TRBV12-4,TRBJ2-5,CASSPPIRDGRKTQYF,TGTGCCAGCAGTCCTCCGATACGGGACGGCAGAAAGACCCAGTACTTC
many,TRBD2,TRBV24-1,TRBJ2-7,CATSASTSGTYEQYF,TGTGCCACCAGTGCGTCGACTAGCGGGACCTACGAGCAGTACTTC
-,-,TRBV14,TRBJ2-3,CASSHGFTDTQYF,TGTGCCAGCAGCCACGGGTTCACAGATACGCAGTATTTT
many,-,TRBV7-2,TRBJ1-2,CASSLAFIGDKVYGYTF,TGTGCCAGCAGCTTAGCTTTCATTGGGGACAAAGTCTATGGCTACACCTTC
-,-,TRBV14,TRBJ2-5,CASSQMSSARETQYF,TGTGCCAGCAGCCAAATGTCTTCGGCAAGGGAGACCCAGTACTTC
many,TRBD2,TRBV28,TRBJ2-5,CASSFPSSGGGETQYF,TGTGCCAGCAGTTTCCCCTCTAGCGGGGGCGGGGAGACCCAGTACTTC
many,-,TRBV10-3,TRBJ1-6,CAASGIVDSPLHF,TGTGCCGCCTCAGGGATTGTAGACTCACCCCTCCACTTT
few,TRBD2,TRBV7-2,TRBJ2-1,CASSLISGGDNEQFF,TGTGCCAGCAGCTTAATATCGGGAGGGGACAATGAGCAGTTCTTC
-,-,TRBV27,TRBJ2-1,CASSPSYGEQFF,TGTGCCAGCAGTCCCTCCTATGGTGAGCAGTTCTTC
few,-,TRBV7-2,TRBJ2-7,CASSSTAISYEQYF,TGTGCCAGCAGCTCAACAGCTATCTCCTACGAGCAGTACTTC
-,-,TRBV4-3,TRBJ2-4,CASSQADGQGITKNIQYF,TGCGCCAGCAGCCAAGCAGATGGGCAGGGGATAACCAAAAACATTCAGTACTTC
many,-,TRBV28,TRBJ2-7,CASTDRGQSSYEQYF,TGTGCCAGCACGGACCGGGGGCAGAGCTCCTACGAGCAGTACTTC